What follows describes a single T cell receptor (beta chain). Unmatched junction bases numbered 13, after V lost 5 bases and J lost 7 bases. The V gene's germline CDR1 is SGDLS and CDR2 YYNGEE. CDR3 length: 17 amino acids. Profiled with immunoSEQ multiplex PCR; TCRdb holds only in-frame clones, not every one. The repertoire holds 65,000 to 95,000 clones, with around 97% as singletons. The sample belongs to a study of technical replicates of blood from a few donors. The origin of this receptor is a human donor in good health. This chain uses TRBV9 with TRBJ1-6; 9 nucleotides line up with TRBD1. The specimen sequenced was T cells isolated from PBMCs. The CDR3 DNA reads TGTGCCAGCAGTAGATACACCGGGACAGGGACAAATTCACCCCTCCACTTT. Translated, it gives CASSRYTGTGTNSPLHF.